The 2 T cell receptor beta chains reported below all come from one sample, sequenced in a study of blood T cell repertoires in COVID-19. The method was immunoSEQ multiplex PCR; TCRdb's version includes in-frame clones alone and lacks a portion of them. The data contain 310,000 or so clones, 86% of them seen just once; the ten biggest clones take up under 2%. Material for sequencing was peripheral blood. All receptors come from a woman aged 45-60 years with acute or convalescent COVID-19.

The rearrangement joins TRBV2 to TRBJ1-1, with TRBD1 as a possible D gene (6 bases). Trimming removed 8 bases at V and 5 bases at J, with 21 bases between. Per germline, CDR1 SNHLY and CDR2 FYNNEI. The CDR3 has 15 residues. This CDR3 reads CASRPRTAIQTEAFF. In nucleotides, the CDR3 is TGTGCCAGCCGTCCCCGGACAGCAATCCAGACTGAAGCTTTCTTT.

V and J are TRBV24-1 and TRBJ1-1, with D possibly matching TRBD1 (6 bases). V lost 10 bases, J lost 2 bases, and 7 bases lay in between. There are 11 residues in the CDR3. Germline loops: CDR1 KGHDR, CDR2 SFDVKD. The chain's CDR3 is CATQGNTEAFF. The CDR3 DNA is TGTGCCACACAGGGAAACACTGAAGCTTTCTTT.